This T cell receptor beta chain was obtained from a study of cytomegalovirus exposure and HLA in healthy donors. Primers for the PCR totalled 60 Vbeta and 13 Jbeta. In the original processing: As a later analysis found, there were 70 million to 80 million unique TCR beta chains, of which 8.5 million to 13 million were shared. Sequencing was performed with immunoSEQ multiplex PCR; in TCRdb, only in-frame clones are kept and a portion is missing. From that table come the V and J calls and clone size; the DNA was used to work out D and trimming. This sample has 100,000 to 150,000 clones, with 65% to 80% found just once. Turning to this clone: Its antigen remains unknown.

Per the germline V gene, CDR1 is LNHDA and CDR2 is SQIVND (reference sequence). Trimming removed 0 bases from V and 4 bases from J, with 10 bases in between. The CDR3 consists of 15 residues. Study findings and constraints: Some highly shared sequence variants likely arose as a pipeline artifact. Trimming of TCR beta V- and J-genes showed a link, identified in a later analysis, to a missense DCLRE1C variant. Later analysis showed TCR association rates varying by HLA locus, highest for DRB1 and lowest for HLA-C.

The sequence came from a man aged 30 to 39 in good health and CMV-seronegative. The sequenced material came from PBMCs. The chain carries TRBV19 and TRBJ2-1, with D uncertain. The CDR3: CASSIEIRLYNEQFF. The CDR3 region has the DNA TGTGCCAGTAGTATAGAGATCAGGTTGTACAATGAGCAGTTCTTC.